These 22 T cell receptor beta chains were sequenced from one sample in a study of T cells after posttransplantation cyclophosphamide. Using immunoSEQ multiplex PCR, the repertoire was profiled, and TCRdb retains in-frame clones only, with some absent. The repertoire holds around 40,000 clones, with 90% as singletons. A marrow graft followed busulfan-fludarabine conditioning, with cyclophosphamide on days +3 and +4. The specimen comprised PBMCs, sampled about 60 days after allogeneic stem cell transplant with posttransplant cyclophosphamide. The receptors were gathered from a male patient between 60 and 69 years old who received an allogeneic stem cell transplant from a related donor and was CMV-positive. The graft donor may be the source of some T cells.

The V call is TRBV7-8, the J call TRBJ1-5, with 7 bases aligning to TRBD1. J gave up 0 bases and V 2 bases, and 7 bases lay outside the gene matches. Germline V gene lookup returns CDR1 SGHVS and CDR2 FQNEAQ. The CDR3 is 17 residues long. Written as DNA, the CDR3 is TGTGCCAGCAGCTTATTCGCCGGGACAGCTAGCAATCAGCCCCAGCATTTT. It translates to CASSLFAGTASNQPQHF.

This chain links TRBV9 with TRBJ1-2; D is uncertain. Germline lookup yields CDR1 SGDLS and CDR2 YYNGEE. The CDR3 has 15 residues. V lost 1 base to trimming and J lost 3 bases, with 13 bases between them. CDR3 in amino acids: CASSVNEEGDYGYTF. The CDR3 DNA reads TGTGCCAGCAGCGTAAACGAGGAGGGAGACTATGGCTACACCTTC.

The CDR3 DNA sequence: TGTGCCAGCAGCTTGACAGGGTTGAACACTGAAGCTTTCTTT. Residues: CASSLTGLNTEAFF. The rearrangement joins TRBV7-6 to TRBJ1-1, with 7 bases aligning to TRBD1. CDR1 SGHVS and CDR2 FNYEAQ come from the germline V gene. V lost 3 bases and J lost 0; bases outside the gene matches: 1. This CDR3 has 14 amino acids.

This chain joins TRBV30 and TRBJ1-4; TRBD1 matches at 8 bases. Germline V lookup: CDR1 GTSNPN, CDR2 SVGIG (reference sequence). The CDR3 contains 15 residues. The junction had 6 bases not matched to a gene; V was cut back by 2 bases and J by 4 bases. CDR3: CAWSPPGQDNEKLFF. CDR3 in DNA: TGTGCCTGGAGTCCTCCGGGACAGGATAATGAAAAACTGTTTTTT. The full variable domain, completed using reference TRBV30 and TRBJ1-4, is SQTIHQWPATLVQPVGSPLSLECTVEGTSNPNLYWYRQAAGRGLQLLFYSVGIGQISSEVPQNLSASRPQDRQFILSSKKLLLSDSGFYLCAWSPPGQDNEKLFFGSGTQLSVL.

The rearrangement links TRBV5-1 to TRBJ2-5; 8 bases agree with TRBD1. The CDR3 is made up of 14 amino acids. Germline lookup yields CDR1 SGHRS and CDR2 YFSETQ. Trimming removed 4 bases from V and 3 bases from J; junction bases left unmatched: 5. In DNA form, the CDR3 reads TGCGCCAGCAGCCGTGACAGGGGTAAAGAGACCCAGTACTTC. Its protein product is CASSRDRGKETQYF.

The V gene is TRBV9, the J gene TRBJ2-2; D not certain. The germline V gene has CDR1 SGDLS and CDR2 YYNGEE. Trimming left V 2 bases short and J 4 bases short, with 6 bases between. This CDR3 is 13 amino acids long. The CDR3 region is CASSVRLTGELFF. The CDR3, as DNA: TGTGCCAGCAGCGTGAGACTCACCGGGGAGCTGTTTTTT.

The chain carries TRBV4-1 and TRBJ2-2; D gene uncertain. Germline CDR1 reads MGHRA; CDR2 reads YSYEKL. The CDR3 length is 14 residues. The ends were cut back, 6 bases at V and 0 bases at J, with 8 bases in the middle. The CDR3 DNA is TGCGCCAGCAGGCGGTACCCGAACACCGGGGAGCTGTTTTTT. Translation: CASRRYPNTGELFF.

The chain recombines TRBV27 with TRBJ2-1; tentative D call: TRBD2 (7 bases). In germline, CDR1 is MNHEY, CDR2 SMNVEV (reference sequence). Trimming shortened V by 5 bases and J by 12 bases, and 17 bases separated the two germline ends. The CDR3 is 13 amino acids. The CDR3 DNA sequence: TGTGCCAGCAGTCAAAGGGGGGGACTTGGGCAGTTCTTC. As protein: CASSQRGGLGQFF.

The chain's CDR3 is CASSEKGAGLLRETQYF. The DNA of the CDR3 is TGTGCCAGCAGCGAAAAGGGGGCGGGTCTGTTGAGGGAGACCCAGTACTTC. The chain combines TRBV9 with TRBJ2-5, with 7 bases lining up with TRBD1. J gave up 5 bases and V 3 bases, and 16 bases lay outside the gene matches. This CDR3 is built from 17 residues. Germline CDR1 SGDLS, CDR2 YYNGEE.

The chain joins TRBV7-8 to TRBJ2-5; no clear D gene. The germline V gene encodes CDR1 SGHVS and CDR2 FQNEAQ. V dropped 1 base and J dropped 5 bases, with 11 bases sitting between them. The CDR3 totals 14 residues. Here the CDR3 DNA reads TGTGCCAGCAGCTTAGTTGTTGGGCCGGAGACCCAGTACTTC. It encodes CASSLVVGPETQYF.

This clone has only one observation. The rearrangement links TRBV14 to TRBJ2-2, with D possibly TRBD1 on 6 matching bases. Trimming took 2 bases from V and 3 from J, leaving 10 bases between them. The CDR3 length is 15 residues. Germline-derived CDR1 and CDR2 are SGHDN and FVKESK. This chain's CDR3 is CASSQWGRDTGELFF. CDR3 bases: TGTGCCAGCAGCCAATGGGGGCGGGACACCGGGGAGCTGTTTTTT.

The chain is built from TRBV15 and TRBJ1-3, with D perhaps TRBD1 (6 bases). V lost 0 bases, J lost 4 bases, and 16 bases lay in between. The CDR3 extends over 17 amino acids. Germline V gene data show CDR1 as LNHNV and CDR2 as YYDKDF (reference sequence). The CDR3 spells CATSRDHSGGPGNTIYF. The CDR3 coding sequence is TGTGCCACCAGCAGAGATCACTCCGGGGGGCCCGGAAACACCATATATTTT.

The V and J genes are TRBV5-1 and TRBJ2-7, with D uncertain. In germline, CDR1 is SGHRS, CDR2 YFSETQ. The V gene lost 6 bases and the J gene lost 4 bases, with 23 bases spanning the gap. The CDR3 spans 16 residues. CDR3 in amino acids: CASKTTPFAPRYEQYV. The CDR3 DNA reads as TGCGCCAGCAAAACCACGCCATTTGCGCCTAGATACGAGCAGTACGTC.

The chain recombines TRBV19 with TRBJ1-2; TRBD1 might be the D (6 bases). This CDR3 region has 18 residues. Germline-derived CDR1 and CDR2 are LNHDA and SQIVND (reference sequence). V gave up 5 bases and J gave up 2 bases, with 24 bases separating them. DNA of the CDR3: TGTGCCAGTAGTTGGCGTTCTGGGAGGGCAGGGGAAAACTATGGCTACACCTTC. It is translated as CASSWRSGRAGENYGYTF.

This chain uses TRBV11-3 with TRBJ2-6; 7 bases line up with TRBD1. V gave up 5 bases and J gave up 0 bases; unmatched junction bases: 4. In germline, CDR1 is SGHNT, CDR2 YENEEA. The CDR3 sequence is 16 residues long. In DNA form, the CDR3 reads TGTGCCAGCAGCCCGGGACAGTCCTCTGGGGCCAACGTCCTGACTTTC. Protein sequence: CASSPGQSSGANVLTF.

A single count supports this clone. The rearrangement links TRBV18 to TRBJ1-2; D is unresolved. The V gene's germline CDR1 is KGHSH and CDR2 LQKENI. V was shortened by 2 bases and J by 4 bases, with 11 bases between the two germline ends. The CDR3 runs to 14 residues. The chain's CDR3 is CASSPEGDSYGYTF. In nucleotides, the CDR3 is TGTGCCAGCTCACCAGAAGGTGACTCCTATGGCTACACCTTC.

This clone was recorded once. The CDR3: CASSLWALETPLFEQYF. As DNA, the CDR3 is TGTGCCAGCAGTTTATGGGCCCTCGAAACCCCACTTTTCGAGCAGTACTTC. The chain is built from TRBV27 and TRBJ2-7, with unresolved D. The CDR3 is made up of 17 amino acids. The germline V gene has CDR1 MNHEY and CDR2 SMNVEV (reference sequence). Trimming removed 1 base from V and 6 bases from J, with 22 bases in between.

The CDR3 nucleotides are TGTGCCAGCAGCCTTCGTGTAGGGGCGTACACCGGGGAGCTGTTTTTT. Protein sequence: CASSLRVGAYTGELFF. The chain uses TRBV5-6 and TRBJ2-2, with a weak D call TRBD1 (5 bases). Looked up from germline, CDR1 is SGHDT and CDR2 is YYEEEE. Trimming left V 4 bases short and J 3 bases short, with 16 bases between. CDR3 length: 16 residues.

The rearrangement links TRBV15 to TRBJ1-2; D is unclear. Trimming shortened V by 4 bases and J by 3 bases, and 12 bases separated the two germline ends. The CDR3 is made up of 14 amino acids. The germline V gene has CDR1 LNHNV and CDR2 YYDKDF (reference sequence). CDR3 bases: TGTGCCACCAGCAAAGAGGCGGAATACTATGGCTACACCTTC. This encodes CATSKEAEYYGYTF.

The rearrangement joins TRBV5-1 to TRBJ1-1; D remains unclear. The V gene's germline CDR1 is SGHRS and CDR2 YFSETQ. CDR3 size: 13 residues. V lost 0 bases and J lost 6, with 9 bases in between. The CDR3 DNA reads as TGCGCCAGCAGCTTGGCCCAACAGTCTGAAGCTTTCTTT. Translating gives CASSLAQQSEAFF.

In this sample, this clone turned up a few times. As DNA, the CDR3 is TGCGCCAGCAGTCCCGCCTGGACTAGCGGGGGCCTCAGCACAGATACGCAGTATTTT. This codes for CASSPAWTSGGLSTDTQYF. The J gene is TRBJ2-3, the V gene TRBV5-1, with TRBD2 matching 13 bases. The CDR3 contains 19 residues. Germline CDR1 reads SGHRS; CDR2 reads YFSETQ. Trimming took 5 bases from V and 0 from J; bases not matched to a gene: 12.

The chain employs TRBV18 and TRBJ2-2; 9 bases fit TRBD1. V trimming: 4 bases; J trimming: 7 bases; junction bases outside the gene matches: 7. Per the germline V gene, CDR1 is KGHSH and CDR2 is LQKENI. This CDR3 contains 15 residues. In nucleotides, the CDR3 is TGTGCCAGCTCACTACGGGACAGGGCTCACGGGGAGCTGTTTTTT. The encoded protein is CASSLRDRAHGELFF. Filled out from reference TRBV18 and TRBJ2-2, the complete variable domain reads NAGVMQNPRHLVRRRGQEARLRCSPMKGHSHVYWYRQLPEEGLKFMVYLQKENIIDESGMPKERFSAEFPKEGPSILRIQQVVRGDSAAYFCASSLRDRAHGELFFGEGSRLTVL.